This passage covers 8 T cell receptor beta chains from one sample sequenced in a study of early T cells in non-severe SARS-CoV-2 infection. TCRdb analysed the 5' RACE reads with MiXCR anew, one entry per CDR3 protein. The sample yields some 64,000 distinct CDR3 sequences, 10% to 14% seen once. The specimen sequenced was whole blood. The receptors originated from an adult who was a healthcare worker with PCR-confirmed SARS-CoV-2 infection or an uninfected control (not recorded which).

The genes are TRBV12-3 or TRBV12-4 and TRBJ1-1, with 10 bases fitting TRBD1. The CDR3 sequence is 16 residues long. With 5 bases clipped from V and 6 bases from J, the junction kept 12 bases outside the gene matches. In DNA, the CDR3 is TGTGCCAGCAGTACCTTGGACAGGGGGTTCGGATCTGAAGCTTTCTTT. Translating it yields CASSTLDRGFGSEAFF.

This clonotype was observed at least ten times. The chain has TRBV20-1 and TRBJ2-3; 10 nucleotides agree with TRBD2. Germline V CDR1 and CDR2: DFQATT, SNEGSKA (reference sequence). J was trimmed by 4 bases and V by 2 bases; bases with no gene match: 21. The CDR3 sequence is 20 residues long. CDR3 sequence: CSARTNTIRKAGGPPDTQYF. The CDR3 DNA follows: TGCAGTGCTAGAACCAACACCATTAGGAAAGCGGGGGGGCCCCCAGATACGCAGTATTTT.

This clonotype was seen more than once but under ten times. This chain links TRBV30 with TRBJ1-5; D unclear. The germline CDR1 and CDR2 sequences are GTSNPN and SVGIG (reference sequence). There are 13 residues in the CDR3. V dropped 2 bases and J dropped 0 bases, with 5 bases sitting between them. Here the CDR3 DNA reads TGTGCCTGGAGTAGAGATAGCAATCAGCCCCAGCATTTT. Translation: CAWSRDSNQPQHF.

In DNA, the CDR3 is TGTGCCAGCACACGGGGACAGGGACACAATGAGCAGTTCTTC. It yields the protein CASTRGQGHNEQFF. This chain connects TRBV18 to TRBJ2-1; 9 bases are a match to TRBD1. Unmatched junction bases numbered 7, after V lost 8 bases and J lost 5 bases. Germline V CDR1 and CDR2: KGHSH, LQKENI. The CDR3 totals 14 residues.

This clonotype was detected ten times or more. V gene TRBV7-9 combines with J gene TRBJ1-2, with D possibly being TRBD1 (6 bases). V lost 5 bases and J lost 3, with 10 bases in between. Per the germline V gene, CDR1 is SEHNR and CDR2 is FQNEAQ (reference sequence). CDR3 size: 13 residues. The CDR3 DNA is TGTGCCAGCAGCAACAGGGTGGACTATGGCTACACCTTC. Its translation is CASSNRVDYGYTF.

This clonotype was picked up many times. The chain couples TRBV18 to TRBJ1-1; D might be TRBD1 (6 bases). The CDR3 has 13 residues. The V end was cut by 6 bases, the J end by 1 base, with 9 bases between. Germline lookup yields CDR1 KGHSH and CDR2 LQKENI. CDR3 residues: CASSPTGNTEAFF. The CDR3 DNA sequence: TGTGCCAGCTCCCCGACAGGGAACACTGAAGCTTTCTTT.

This clonotype occurred many times. The rearrangement joins TRBV2 to TRBJ1-1; D unclear. This CDR3 is 14 amino acids long. V was pared by 0 bases and J by 1 base, with 6 bases between. Germline values: CDR1 SNHLY, CDR2 FYNNEI. CDR3 region: CASSEASWNTEAFF. As DNA, the CDR3 is TGTGCCAGCAGTGAAGCCTCGTGGAACACTGAAGCTTTCTTT.

This clonotype was observed at least ten times. The chain has TRBV3-1 and TRBJ1-6, with D unclear. The CDR3 has 15 residues. CDR1 is LGHDT, CDR2 YNNKEL, per germline (reference sequence). Deletions cut 1 base from V and 3 bases from J, with 7 bases between. CDR3 nucleotides: TGTGCCAGCAGCCAAGGCGGGGACTATAATTCACCCCTCCACTTT. Amino acids: CASSQGGDYNSPLHF.